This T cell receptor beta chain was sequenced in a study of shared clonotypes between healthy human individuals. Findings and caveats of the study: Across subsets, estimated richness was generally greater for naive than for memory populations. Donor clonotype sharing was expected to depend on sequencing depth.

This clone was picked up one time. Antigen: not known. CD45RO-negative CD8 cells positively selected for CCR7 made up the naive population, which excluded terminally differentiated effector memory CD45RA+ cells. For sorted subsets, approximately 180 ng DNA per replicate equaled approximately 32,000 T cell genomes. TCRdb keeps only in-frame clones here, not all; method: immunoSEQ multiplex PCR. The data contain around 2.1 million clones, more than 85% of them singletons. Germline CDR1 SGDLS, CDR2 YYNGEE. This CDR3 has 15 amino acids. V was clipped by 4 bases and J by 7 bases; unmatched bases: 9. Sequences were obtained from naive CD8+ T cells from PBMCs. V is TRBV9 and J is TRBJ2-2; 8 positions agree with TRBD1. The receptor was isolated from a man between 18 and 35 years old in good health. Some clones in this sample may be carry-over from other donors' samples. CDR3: CASSHGTGPFGELFF. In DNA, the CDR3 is TGTGCCAGCAGCCACGGGACAGGCCCATTCGGGGAGCTGTTTTTT.